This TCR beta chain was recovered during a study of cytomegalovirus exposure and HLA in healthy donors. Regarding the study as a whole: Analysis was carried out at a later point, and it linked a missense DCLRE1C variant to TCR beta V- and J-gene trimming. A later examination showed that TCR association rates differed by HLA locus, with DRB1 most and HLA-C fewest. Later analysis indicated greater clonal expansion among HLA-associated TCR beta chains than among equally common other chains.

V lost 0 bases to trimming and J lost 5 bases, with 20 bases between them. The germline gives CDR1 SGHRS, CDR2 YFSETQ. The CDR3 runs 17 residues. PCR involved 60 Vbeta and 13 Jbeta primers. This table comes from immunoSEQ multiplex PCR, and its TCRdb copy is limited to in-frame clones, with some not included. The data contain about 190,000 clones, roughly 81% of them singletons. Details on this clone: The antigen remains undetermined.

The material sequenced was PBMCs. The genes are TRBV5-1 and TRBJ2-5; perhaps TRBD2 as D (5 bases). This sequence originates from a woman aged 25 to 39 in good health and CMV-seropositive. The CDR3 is CASSLDISAIRRETQYF. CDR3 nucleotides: TGCGCCAGCAGCTTGGACATAAGTGCGATCAGGAGGGAGACCCAGTACTTC.